Listed below are T cell receptor beta chains from one sample, sequenced in a study of control samples from healthy donors and cancer patients. Sequenced by immunoSEQ multiplex PCR; TCRdb stores in-frame clones only, minus some. This sample has 70,000 to 80,000 clones, with roughly 84% found just once. The sample taken for sequencing was blood. The receptors stem from a man in his fifties or sixties in good health. Both conserved end residues are part of each CDR3. A D gene is named only where the DNA matches it firmly. Size is stated for part of the rows, as once, few or many counts, or as a class when the clone is expanded.

clone_size: NA; v_call: TRBV5-1; j_call: TRBJ1-2; d_call: NA; cdr3_aa: CASSLGLQYYGYTF; cdr3_nt: TGCGCCAGCAGCTTGGGCCTTCAGTACTATGGCTACACCTTC
clone_size: NA; v_call: TRBV2; j_call: TRBJ2-6; d_call: NA; cdr3_aa: CASSDRAGANVLTF; cdr3_nt: TGTGCCAGCAGTGATAGGGCTGGGGCCAACGTCCTGACTTTC
clone_size: NA; v_call: TRBV4-1; j_call: TRBJ2-7; d_call: NA; cdr3_aa: CASSPRLGNEQYF; cdr3_nt: TGCGCCAGCAGCCCCCGACTAGGCAACGAGCAGTACTTC
clone_size: NA; v_call: TRBV11-3; j_call: TRBJ1-2; d_call: NA; cdr3_aa: CASSSRRDSIYGYTF; cdr3_nt: TGTGCCAGCAGCTCGCGCCGCGACAGCATCTATGGCTACACCTTC
clone_size: NA; v_call: TRBV30; j_call: TRBJ2-2; d_call: NA; cdr3_aa: CAGRKNTGELFF; cdr3_nt: TGTGCGGGGAGAAAGAACACCGGGGAGCTGTTTTTT
clone_size: few; v_call: TRBV6-5; j_call: TRBJ1-3; d_call: TRBD1; cdr3_aa: CASRPDRGPGNTIYF; cdr3_nt: TGTGCCAGCAGACCGGACAGGGGTCCCGGAAACACCATATATTTT
clone_size: few; v_call: TRBV28; j_call: TRBJ2-3; d_call: TRBD1; cdr3_aa: CASSEGQGFTDTQYF; cdr3_nt: TGTGCCAGCAGTGAGGGACAGGGTTTCACAGATACGCAGTATTTT
clone_size: NA; v_call: TRBV28; j_call: TRBJ1-1; d_call: TRBD1; cdr3_aa: CASSSTGGWTEAFF; cdr3_nt: TGTGCCAGCAGTTCAACAGGGGGCTGGACTGAAGCTTTCTTT
clone_size: NA; v_call: TRBV6-5; j_call: TRBJ2-7; d_call: NA; cdr3_aa: CASSRTGTYEQYF; cdr3_nt: TGTGCCAGCAGCCGGACTGGGACCTACGAGCAGTACTTC
clone_size: NA; v_call: TRBV5-1; j_call: TRBJ2-2; d_call: TRBD1; cdr3_aa: CASSLVQGAAAGELFF; cdr3_nt: TGCGCCAGCAGCTTGGTACAGGGGGCGGCGGCCGGGGAGCTGTTTTTT
clone_size: few; v_call: TRBV30; j_call: TRBJ2-7; d_call: NA; cdr3_aa: CAWSVSAYEQYF; cdr3_nt: TGTGCCTGGAGTGTAAGTGCCTACGAGCAGTACTTC
clone_size: NA; v_call: TRBV29-1; j_call: TRBJ1-1; d_call: TRBD1; cdr3_aa: CSVGQGENTEAFF; cdr3_nt: TGCAGCGTTGGACAGGGGGAAAACACTGAAGCTTTCTTT
clone_size: NA; v_call: TRBV5-1; j_call: TRBJ2-3; d_call: TRBD2; cdr3_aa: CASSGGLVSYSTDTQYF; cdr3_nt: TGCGCCAGCAGCGGAGGACTAGTTTCGTACAGCACAGATACGCAGTATTTT
clone_size: NA; v_call: TRBV12-3/TRBV12-4; j_call: TRBJ1-1; d_call: NA; cdr3_aa: CASTTGTREAFF; cdr3_nt: TGTGCCAGCACCACCGGGACGCGTGAAGCTTTCTTT
clone_size: NA; v_call: TRBV24-1; j_call: TRBJ2-3; d_call: NA; cdr3_aa: CATSHGATDTQYF; cdr3_nt: TGTGCCACCAGTCACGGAGCGACAGATACGCAGTATTTT
clone_size: NA; v_call: TRBV7-9; j_call: TRBJ1-4; d_call: NA; cdr3_aa: CASSLAVGDNEKLFF; cdr3_nt: TGTGCCAGCAGCCTTGCGGTAGGAGATAATGAAAAACTGTTTTTT
clone_size: NA; v_call: TRBV6-5; j_call: TRBJ2-7; d_call: NA; cdr3_aa: CASSYSRVSSYEQYF; cdr3_nt: TGTGCCAGCAGTTACTCGAGGGTAAGCTCCTACGAGCAGTACTTC
clone_size: NA; v_call: TRBV29-1; j_call: TRBJ2-1; d_call: TRBD1; cdr3_aa: CSVLHRDRGFQFF; cdr3_nt: TGCAGCGTTCTTCACCGGGACAGGGGTTTTCAGTTCTTC
clone_size: NA; v_call: TRBV19; j_call: TRBJ2-1; d_call: NA; cdr3_aa: CASNDRFDEQFF; cdr3_nt: TGTGCCAGCAATGACCGGTTCGATGAGCAGTTCTTC
clone_size: once; v_call: TRBV19; j_call: TRBJ1-1; d_call: NA; cdr3_aa: CASSIQGANTEAFF; cdr3_nt: TGTGCCAGTAGTATTCAGGGAGCGAACACTGAAGCTTTCTTT
clone_size: NA; v_call: TRBV4-3; j_call: TRBJ2-3; d_call: TRBD2; cdr3_aa: CASSQEAGASTDTQYF; cdr3_nt: TGCGCCAGCAGCCAGGAAGCGGGGGCTAGCACAGATACGCAGTATTTT
clone_size: NA; v_call: TRBV7-6; j_call: TRBJ2-1; d_call: TRBD1; cdr3_aa: CASSLAETDRADNEQFF; cdr3_nt: TGTGCCAGCAGCTTAGCTGAAACGGACAGGGCCGACAATGAGCAGTTCTTC
clone_size: NA; v_call: TRBV2; j_call: TRBJ2-6; d_call: NA; cdr3_aa: CASSVGANVLTF; cdr3_nt: TGTGCCAGCAGTGTTGGGGCCAACGTCCTGACTTTC
clone_size: few; v_call: TRBV9; j_call: TRBJ1-5; d_call: NA; cdr3_aa: CASSVGGEGGPQHF; cdr3_nt: TGTGCCAGCAGCGTAGGCGGAGAGGGTGGCCCCCAGCATTTT
clone_size: NA; v_call: TRBV6-1; j_call: TRBJ1-3; d_call: NA; cdr3_aa: CASSDGNSGNTIYF; cdr3_nt: TGTGCCAGCAGTGATGGGAACTCTGGAAACACCATATATTTT
clone_size: NA; v_call: TRBV15; j_call: TRBJ1-1; d_call: NA; cdr3_aa: CATSRDRAGSEAFF; cdr3_nt: TGTGCCACCAGCAGAGACCGGGCCGGATCGGAAGCTTTCTTT
clone_size: NA; v_call: TRBV7-2; j_call: TRBJ2-7; d_call: TRBD1; cdr3_aa: CASSPAQGAAYEQYF; cdr3_nt: TGTGCCAGCAGCCCCGCCCAGGGGGCGGCTTACGAGCAGTACTTC
clone_size: once; v_call: TRBV5-1; j_call: TRBJ2-1; d_call: TRBD1; cdr3_aa: CASSPGQAADNEQFF; cdr3_nt: TGCGCCAGCAGCCCAGGACAGGCAGCCGACAATGAGCAGTTCTTC
clone_size: NA; v_call: TRBV20-1; j_call: TRBJ1-1; d_call: NA; cdr3_aa: CSASLNRHEAFF; cdr3_nt: TGCAGTGCTAGTCTTAACAGGCATGAAGCTTTCTTT
clone_size: NA; v_call: TRBV5-5; j_call: TRBJ1-5; d_call: NA; cdr3_aa: CASSLDRVEQPQHF; cdr3_nt: TGTGCCAGCAGCTTGGACAGGGTGGAACAGCCCCAGCATTTT
clone_size: NA; v_call: TRBV4-1; j_call: TRBJ1-2; d_call: NA; cdr3_aa: CASSQEGSGVGGYTF; cdr3_nt: TGCGCCAGCAGCCAAGAAGGTTCAGGGGTGGGTGGCTACACCTTC
clone_size: few; v_call: TRBV7-2; j_call: TRBJ1-2; d_call: NA; cdr3_aa: CASSLVGGHDYGYTF; cdr3_nt: TGTGCCAGCAGCTTAGTTGGGGGCCACGACTATGGCTACACCTTC
clone_size: once; v_call: TRBV5-1; j_call: TRBJ2-5; d_call: NA; cdr3_aa: CASSSAPHSDQETQYF; cdr3_nt: TGCGCCAGCAGCTCCGCACCCCACAGTGATCAAGAGACCCAGTACTTC